The rows below give T cell receptor beta chains drawn from one sample of a study of early T cells in non-severe SARS-CoV-2 infection. TCRdb passed the 5' RACE reads through MiXCR, listing each CDR3 protein once. Of some 70,000 distinct CDR3 sequences in the sample, roughly an eighth were seen once. Sequencing was performed on whole blood. These receptors originate from an adult who was a healthcare worker with PCR-confirmed SARS-CoV-2 infection or an uninfected control (not recorded which). CDR3s include the opening cysteine and the closing phenylalanine or tryptophan. D genes are given only for firm matches. Clone size is not always given. Where it is, it says once, few, many or a class for expanded clones.

J gene | D gene | V gene | clone size | CDR3 DNA | CDR3 protein
TRBJ2-3 | TRBD2 | TRBV27 | many | TGTGCCAGCAGTTTGGAGCGGGGTTTGACCCTTGGGACAGATACGCAGTATTTT | CASSLERGLTLGTDTQYF
TRBJ2-5 | . | TRBV11-2 | . | TGTGCCAGCAGCTTAGCGACAGTTACCGAGACCCAGTACTTC | CASSLATVTETQYF
TRBJ2-7 | . | TRBV10-2 | many | TGCGCCAGCACTGAGGGCAGCTACGAGCAGTACTTC | CASTEGSYEQYF
TRBJ2-7 | TRBD1 | TRBV5-5 | once | TGTGCCAGCAGCTTGGAAGTGACAGGGATCCACGAACAGTACTTC | CASSLEVTGIHEQYF
TRBJ1-5 | . | TRBV12-3/TRBV12-4 | many | TGTGCCAGCAGTTTGGCGACAGGAGGTCAGCCCCAGCATTTT | CASSLATGGQPQHF
TRBJ2-3 | . | TRBV11-2 | few | TGTGCCAGCAGCTTAATAGATGGGGTTACAGATACGCAGTATTTT | CASSLIDGVTDTQYF
TRBJ2-3 | . | TRBV5-1 | many | TGCGCCAGCAGCCCCGGGACGGTAAGCTCCCAGTATTTT | CASSPGTVSSQYF
TRBJ2-7 | TRBD2 | TRBV6-5 | many | TGTGCCAGCAGTTACGGGACTAGCGGCACCTACGAGCAGTACTTC | CASSYGTSGTYEQYF
TRBJ2-1 | TRBD2 | TRBV7-2 | many | TGTGCCACCCATTCCGGGACTAGCGGCACGTCGTTAGAGCAGTTCTTC | CATHSGTSGTSLEQFF
TRBJ2-5 | TRBD2 | TRBV7-2 | . | TGTGCCAGCAGCCCTCTGGCGGGAGGTTTCGAGACCCAGTACTTC | CASSPLAGGFETQYF
TRBJ2-1 | . | TRBV28 | . | TGTGCCAGCAGTTTGAGGCAGGGCGACAATGAGCAGTTCTTC | CASSLRQGDNEQFF
TRBJ2-4 | . | TRBV7-9 | . | TGTGCCAGCAGCTCCGGGATCGAAAACATTCAGTACTTC | CASSSGIENIQYF
TRBJ2-3 | TRBD1 | TRBV6-5 | few | TGTGCCAGCAGAAAACAGGGGGGAGCAGATACGCAGTATTTT | CASRKQGGADTQYF
TRBJ2-2 | . | TRBV3-1 | few | TGTGCCAGCAGCCAAGTCCGGGAGCTGTTTTTT | CASSQVRELFF
TRBJ2-1 | TRBD2 | TRBV20-1 | few | TGCAGTGCTAGAGTATCAGGACTAGCGGTCTCCTACAATGAGCAGTTCTTC | CSARVSGLAVSYNEQFF
TRBJ1-1 | TRBD1 | TRBV2 | . | TGTGCCAGCAGTGAAACCCCACAGGGGGACACTGAAGCTTTCTTT | CASSETPQGDTEAFF
TRBJ2-3 | . | TRBV6-5 | many | TGTGCCAGCAGATCCCAAAACACAGATACGCAGTATTTT | CASRSQNTDTQYF
TRBJ2-5 | TRBD1 | TRBV7-3 | many | TGTGCCAGCAGCACCACTCGGACAGGGCTAGGGGAGACCCAGTACTTC | CASSTTRTGLGETQYF
TRBJ2-3 | TRBD2 | TRBV9 | . | TGTGCCAGCAGCGGCGGACTAGCGGGTTACACAGATACGCAGTATTTT | CASSGGLAGYTDTQYF